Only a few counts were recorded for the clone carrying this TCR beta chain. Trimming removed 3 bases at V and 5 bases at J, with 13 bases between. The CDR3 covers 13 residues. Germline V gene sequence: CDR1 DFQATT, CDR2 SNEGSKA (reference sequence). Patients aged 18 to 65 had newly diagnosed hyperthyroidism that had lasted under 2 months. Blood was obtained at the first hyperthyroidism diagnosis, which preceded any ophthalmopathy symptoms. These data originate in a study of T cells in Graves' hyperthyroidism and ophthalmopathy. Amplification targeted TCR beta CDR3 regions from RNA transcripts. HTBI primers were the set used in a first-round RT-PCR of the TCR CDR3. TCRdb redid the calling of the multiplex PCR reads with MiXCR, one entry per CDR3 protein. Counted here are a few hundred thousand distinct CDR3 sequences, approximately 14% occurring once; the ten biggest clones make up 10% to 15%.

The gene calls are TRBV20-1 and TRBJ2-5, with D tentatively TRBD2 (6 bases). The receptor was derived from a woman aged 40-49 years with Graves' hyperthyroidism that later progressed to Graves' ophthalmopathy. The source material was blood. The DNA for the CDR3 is TGCAGTGCTAGCGGGGGACGTGTGGAGACCCAGTACTTC. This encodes CSASGGRVETQYF.